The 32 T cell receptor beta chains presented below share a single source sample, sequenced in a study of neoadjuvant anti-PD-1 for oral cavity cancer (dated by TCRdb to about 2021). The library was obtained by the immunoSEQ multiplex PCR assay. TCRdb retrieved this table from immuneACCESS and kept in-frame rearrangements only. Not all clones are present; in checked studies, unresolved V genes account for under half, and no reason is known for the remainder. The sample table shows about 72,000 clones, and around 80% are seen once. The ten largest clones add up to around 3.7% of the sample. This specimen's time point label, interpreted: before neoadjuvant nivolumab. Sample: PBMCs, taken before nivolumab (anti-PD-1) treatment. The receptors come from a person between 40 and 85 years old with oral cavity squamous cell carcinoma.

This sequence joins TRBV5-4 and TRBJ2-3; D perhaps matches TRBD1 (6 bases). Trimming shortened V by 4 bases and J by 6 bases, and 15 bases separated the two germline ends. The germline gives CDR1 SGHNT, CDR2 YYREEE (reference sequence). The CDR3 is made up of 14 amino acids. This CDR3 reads CASSQNRVADTQYF. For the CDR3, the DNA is TGTGCCAGCAGCCAGAACAGGGTAGCGGATACGCAGTATTTT.

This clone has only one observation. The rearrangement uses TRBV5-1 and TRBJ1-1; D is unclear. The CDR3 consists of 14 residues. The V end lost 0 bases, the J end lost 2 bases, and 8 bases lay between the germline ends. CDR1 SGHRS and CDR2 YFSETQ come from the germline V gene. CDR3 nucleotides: TGCGCCAGCAGCTTGGTGGGATCCAACACTGAAGCTTTCTTT. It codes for CASSLVGSNTEAFF.

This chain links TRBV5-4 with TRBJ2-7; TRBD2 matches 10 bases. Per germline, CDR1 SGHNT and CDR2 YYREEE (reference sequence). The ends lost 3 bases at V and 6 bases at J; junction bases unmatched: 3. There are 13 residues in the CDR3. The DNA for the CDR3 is TGTGCCAGCAGCTCGGGACTAGCGCGCGAGCAGTACTTC. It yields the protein CASSSGLAREQYF. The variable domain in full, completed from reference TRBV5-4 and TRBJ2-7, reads ETGVTQSPTHLIKTRGQQVTLRCSSQSGHNTVSWYQQALGQGPQFIFQYYREEENGRGNFPPRFSGLQFPNYSSELNVNALELDDSALYLCASSSGLAREQYFGPGTRLTVT.

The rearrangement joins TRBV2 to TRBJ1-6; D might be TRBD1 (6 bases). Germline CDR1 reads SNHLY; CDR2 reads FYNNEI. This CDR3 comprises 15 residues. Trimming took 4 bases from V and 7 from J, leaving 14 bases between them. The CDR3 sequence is CASSVIGQLNSPLHF. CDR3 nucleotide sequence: TGTGCCAGCAGTGTAATTGGACAGCTGAATTCACCCCTCCACTTT.

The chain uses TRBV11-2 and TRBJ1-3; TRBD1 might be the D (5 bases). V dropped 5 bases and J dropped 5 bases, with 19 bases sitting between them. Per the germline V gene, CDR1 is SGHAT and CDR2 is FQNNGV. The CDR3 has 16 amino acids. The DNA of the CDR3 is TGTGCCAGCAGCCCCTTTCTTGGGGCCGCTAGAAACACCATATATTTT. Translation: CASSPFLGAARNTIYF.

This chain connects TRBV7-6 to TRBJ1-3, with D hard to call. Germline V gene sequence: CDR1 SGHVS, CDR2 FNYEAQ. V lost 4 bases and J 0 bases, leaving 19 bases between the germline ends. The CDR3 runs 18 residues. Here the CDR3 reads CASSSRTLSGFSGNTIYF. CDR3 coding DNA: TGTGCCAGCAGCTCGAGAACCCTCAGCGGGTTCTCTGGAAACACCATATATTTT.

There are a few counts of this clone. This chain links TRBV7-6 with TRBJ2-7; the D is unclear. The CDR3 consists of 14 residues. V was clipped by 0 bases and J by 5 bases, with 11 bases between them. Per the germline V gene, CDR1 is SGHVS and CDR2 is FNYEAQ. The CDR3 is CASSLAGVFDEQYF. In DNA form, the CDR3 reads TGTGCCAGCAGCTTAGCTGGGGTTTTTGACGAGCAGTACTTC.

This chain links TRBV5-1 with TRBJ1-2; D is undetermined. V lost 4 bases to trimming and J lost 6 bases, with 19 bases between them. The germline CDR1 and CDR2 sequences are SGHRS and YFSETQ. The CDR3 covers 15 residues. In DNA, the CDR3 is TGCGCCAGCAGCCACGCGGTGGGCCTCCCTGATGGCTACACCTTC. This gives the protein CASSHAVGLPDGYTF. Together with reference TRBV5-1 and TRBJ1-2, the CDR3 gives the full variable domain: KAGVTQTPRYLIKTRGQQVTLSCSPISGHRSVSWYQQTPGQGLQFLFEYFSETQRNKGNFPGRFSGRQFSNSRSEMNVSTLELGDSALYLCASSHAVGLPDGYTFGSGTRLTVV.

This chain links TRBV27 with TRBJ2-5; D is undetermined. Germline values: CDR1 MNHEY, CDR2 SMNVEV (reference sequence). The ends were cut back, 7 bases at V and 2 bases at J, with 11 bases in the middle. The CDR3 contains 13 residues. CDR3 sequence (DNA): TGTGCCAGCATCGTTGGGCTGCAAGAGACCCAGTACTTC. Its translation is CASIVGLQETQYF.

The CDR3 reads CASSAPGTQLEPQHF. DNA for the CDR3: TGTGCCAGCAGTGCCCCCGGGACACAGTTAGAGCCCCAGCATTTT. The chain is built from TRBV6-1 and TRBJ1-5, with D perhaps matching TRBD1 (6 bases). There are 15 residues in the CDR3. V lost 4 bases and J 8 bases, leaving 18 bases between the germline ends. Germline V gives CDR1 MNHNS, CDR2 SASEGT.

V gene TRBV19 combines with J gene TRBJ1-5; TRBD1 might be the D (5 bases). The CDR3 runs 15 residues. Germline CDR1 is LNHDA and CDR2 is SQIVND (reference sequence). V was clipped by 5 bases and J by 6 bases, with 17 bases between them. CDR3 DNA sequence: TGTGCCAGTAGTGCCTGGGGGGGGTTGGGTCAGCCCCAGCATTTT. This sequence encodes CASSAWGGLGQPQHF.

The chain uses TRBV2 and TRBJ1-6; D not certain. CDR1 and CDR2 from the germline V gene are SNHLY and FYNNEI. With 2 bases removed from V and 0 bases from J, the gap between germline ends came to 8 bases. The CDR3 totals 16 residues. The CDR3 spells CASSEQQASYNSPLHF. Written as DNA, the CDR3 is TGTGCCAGCAGTGAACAGCAGGCCTCCTATAATTCACCCCTCCACTTT.

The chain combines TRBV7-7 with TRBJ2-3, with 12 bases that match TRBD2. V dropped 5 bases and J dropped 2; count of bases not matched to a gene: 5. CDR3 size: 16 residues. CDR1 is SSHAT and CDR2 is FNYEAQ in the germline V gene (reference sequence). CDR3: CASSLGTSGPTDTQYF. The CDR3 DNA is TGTGCCAGCAGCCTCGGGACTAGCGGGCCCACAGATACGCAGTATTTT.

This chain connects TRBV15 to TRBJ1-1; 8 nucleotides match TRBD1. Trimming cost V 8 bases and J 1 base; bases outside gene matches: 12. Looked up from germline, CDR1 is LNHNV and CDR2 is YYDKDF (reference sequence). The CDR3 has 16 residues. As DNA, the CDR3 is TGTGCCACCGGGGTTGGGCAGGGGGCTTGGAACACTGAAGCTTTCTTT. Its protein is CATGVGQGAWNTEAFF.

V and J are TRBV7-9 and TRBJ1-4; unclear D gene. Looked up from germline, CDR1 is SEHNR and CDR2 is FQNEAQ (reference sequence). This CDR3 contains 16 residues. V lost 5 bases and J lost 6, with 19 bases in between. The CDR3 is CASSRYTGPGYEKLFF. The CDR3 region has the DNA TGTGCCAGCAGCCGATACACCGGACCGGGGTATGAAAAACTGTTTTTT.

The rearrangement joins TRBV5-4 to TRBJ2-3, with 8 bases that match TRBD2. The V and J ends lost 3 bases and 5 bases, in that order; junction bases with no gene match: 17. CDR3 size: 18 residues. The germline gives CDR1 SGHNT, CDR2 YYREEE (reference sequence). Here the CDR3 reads CASSSTDGGVVGRDTQYF. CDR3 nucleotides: TGTGCCAGCAGCTCTACAGACGGGGGGGTTGTCGGGCGAGATACGCAGTATTTT.

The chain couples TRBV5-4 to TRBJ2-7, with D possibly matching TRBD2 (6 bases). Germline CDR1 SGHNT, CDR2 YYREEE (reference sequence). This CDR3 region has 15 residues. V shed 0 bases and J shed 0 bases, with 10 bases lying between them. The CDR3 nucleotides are TGTGCCAGCAGCTTGGGGGCGGGGTACTCCTACGAGCAGTACTTC. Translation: CASSLGAGYSYEQYF.

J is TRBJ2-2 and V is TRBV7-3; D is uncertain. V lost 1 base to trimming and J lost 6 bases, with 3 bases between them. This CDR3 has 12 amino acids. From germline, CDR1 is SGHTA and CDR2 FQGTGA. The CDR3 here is CASSLKAGELFF. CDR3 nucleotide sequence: TGTGCCAGCAGCTTAAAGGCCGGGGAGCTGTTTTTT.

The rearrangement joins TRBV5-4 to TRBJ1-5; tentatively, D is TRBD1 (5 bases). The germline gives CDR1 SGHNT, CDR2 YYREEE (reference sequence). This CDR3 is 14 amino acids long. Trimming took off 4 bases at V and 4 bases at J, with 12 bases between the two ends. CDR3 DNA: TGTGCCAGCAGCCGGGACGGGTTAAATCAGCCCCAGCATTTT. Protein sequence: CASSRDGLNQPQHF.

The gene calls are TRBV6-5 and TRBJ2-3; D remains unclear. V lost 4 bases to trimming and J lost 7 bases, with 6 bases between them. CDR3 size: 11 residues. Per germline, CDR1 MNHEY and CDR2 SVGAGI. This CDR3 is CASSFSNTQYF. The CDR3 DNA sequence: TGTGCCAGCAGTTTCTCCAATACGCAGTATTTT.

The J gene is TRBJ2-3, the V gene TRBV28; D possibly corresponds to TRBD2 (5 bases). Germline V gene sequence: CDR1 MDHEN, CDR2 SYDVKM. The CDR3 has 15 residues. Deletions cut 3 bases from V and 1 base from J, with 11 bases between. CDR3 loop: CASSFIGLGTDTQYF. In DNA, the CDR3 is TGTGCCAGCAGTTTCATCGGACTTGGCACAGATACGCAGTATTTT. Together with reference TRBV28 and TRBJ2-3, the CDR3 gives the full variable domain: DVKVTQSSRYLVKRTGEKVFLECVQDMDHENMFWYRQDPGLGLRLIYFSYDVKMKEKGDIPEGYSVSREKKERFSLILESASTNQTSMYLCASSFIGLGTDTQYFGPGTRLTVL.

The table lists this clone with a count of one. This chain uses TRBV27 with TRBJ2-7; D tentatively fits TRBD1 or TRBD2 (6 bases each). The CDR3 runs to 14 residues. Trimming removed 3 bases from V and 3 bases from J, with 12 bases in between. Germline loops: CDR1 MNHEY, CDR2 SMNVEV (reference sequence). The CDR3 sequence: CASSLERGHYEQYF. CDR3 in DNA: TGTGCCAGCAGTTTGGAACGGGGGCACTACGAGCAGTACTTC.

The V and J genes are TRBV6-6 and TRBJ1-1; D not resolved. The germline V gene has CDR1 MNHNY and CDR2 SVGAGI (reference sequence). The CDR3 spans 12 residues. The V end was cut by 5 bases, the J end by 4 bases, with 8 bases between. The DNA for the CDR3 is TGTGCCAGCAGTCCCATGGTCACTGAAGCTTTCTTT. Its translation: CASSPMVTEAFF.

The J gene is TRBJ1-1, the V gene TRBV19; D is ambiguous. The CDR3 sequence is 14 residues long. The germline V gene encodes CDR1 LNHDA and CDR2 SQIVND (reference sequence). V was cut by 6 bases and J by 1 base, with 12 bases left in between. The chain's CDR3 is CASRDWLRNTEAFF. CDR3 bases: TGTGCCAGTAGAGACTGGTTGCGGAACACTGAAGCTTTCTTT.

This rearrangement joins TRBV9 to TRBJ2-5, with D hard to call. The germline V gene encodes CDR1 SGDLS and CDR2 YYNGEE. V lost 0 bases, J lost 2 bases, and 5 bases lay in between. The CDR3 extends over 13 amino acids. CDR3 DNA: TGTGCCAGCAGCGTAGGCCAGCAAGAGACCCAGTACTTC. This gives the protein CASSVGQQETQYF.

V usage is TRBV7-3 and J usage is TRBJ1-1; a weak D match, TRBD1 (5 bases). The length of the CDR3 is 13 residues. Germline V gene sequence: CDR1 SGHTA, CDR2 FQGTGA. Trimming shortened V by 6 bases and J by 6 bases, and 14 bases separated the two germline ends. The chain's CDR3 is CASSPGGSAEAFF. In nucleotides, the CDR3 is TGTGCCAGCAGTCCCGGGGGTTCCGCTGAAGCTTTCTTT.

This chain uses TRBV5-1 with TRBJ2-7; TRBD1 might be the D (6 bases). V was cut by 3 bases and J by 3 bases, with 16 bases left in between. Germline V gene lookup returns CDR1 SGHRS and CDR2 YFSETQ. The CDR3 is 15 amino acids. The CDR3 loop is CASSWGYRANYEQYF. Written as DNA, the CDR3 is TGCGCCAGCAGCTGGGGGTACAGGGCAAACTACGAGCAGTACTTC.

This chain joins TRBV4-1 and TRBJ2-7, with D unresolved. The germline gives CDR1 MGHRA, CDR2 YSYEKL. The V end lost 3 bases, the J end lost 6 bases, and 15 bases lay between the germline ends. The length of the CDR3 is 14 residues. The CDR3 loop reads CASSQIASVSEQYF. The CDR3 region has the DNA TGCGCCAGCAGCCAGATCGCCAGTGTCTCCGAGCAGTACTTC.

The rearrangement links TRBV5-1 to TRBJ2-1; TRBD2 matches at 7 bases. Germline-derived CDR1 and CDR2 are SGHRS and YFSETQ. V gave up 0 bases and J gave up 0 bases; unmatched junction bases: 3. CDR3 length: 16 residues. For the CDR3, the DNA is TGCGCCAGCAGCTTGGAAGCGGGGCCCTCCTACAATGAGCAGTTCTTC. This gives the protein CASSLEAGPSYNEQFF.

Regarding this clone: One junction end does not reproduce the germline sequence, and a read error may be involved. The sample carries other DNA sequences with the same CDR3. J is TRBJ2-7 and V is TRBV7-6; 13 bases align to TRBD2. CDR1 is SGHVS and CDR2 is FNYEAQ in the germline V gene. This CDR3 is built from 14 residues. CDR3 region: CASSFGLAGDEQYF. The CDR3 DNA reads TGCGCCAGCAGCTTCGGACTAGCGGGGGACGAGCAGTACTTC.

The DNA for the CDR3 is TGTGCCAGCAGCTTGGGACTGGGGGGGCCTGGTGAGCAGTTCTTC. Translated, it gives CASSLGLGGPGEQFF. The chain links TRBV5-4 to TRBJ2-1; a possible D gene is TRBD2 (7 bases). Germline-derived CDR1 and CDR2 are SGHNT and YYREEE (reference sequence). The CDR3 has 15 residues. V was shortened by 0 bases and J by 9 bases, with 16 bases between the two germline ends.

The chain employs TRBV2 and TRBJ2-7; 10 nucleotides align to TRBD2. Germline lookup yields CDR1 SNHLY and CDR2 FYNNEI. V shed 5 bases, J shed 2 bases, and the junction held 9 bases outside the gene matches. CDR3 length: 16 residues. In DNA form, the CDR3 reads TGTGCCAGCAGTCCTGACCAGCGGGGGGGAACCTACGAGCAGTACTTC. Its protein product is CASSPDQRGGTYEQYF. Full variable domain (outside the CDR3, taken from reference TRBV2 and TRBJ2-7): EPEVTQTPSHQVTQMGQEVILRCVPISNHLYFYWYRQILGQKVEFLVSFYNNEISEKSEIFDDQFSVERPDGSNFTLKIRSTKLEDSAMYFCASSPDQRGGTYEQYFGPGTRLTVT.